The present T cell receptor beta chain was sequenced within a study of blood T cell repertoires in COVID-19. Germline CDR1 and CDR2: SNHLY and FYNNEI. With 6 bases clipped from V and 8 bases from J, the junction kept 6 bases outside the gene matches. This CDR3 contains 13 residues. In the original workflow: For nucleated cells, counts were estimated from reference gene primer amplification. Profiled with immunoSEQ multiplex PCR; TCRdb holds only in-frame clones, not every one. Clone size and the V and J calls come from that table; the DNA yielded D and trimming. The sample has tens of thousands of clones, roughly 89% seen once.

Sequencing was done on a sample of peripheral blood. The receptor was derived from a man aged 25-45 years with acute or convalescent COVID-19. This sequence joins TRBV2 and TRBJ2-1; 8 nucleotides match TRBD1. The CDR3 DNA follows: TGTGCCAGCAGAAACGACAGGGGATATGAGCAGTTCTTC. Protein sequence: CASRNDRGYEQFF.